Listed below are T cell receptor beta chains from one sample, sequenced in a study of patients and donors after allogeneic stem cell transplantation. Via MiXCR, TCRdb re-called the RT-PCR reads, giving one row per CDR3 protein. The sample yields about 200,000 distinct CDR3 sequences, 41% seen once. The sample comprised blood, either unsorted or a sorted T cell fraction (not recorded which). Receptors originate from a human donor who was either an allogeneic HSCT recipient or a stem cell or donor lymphocyte infusion donor (not recorded which). It is not recorded whose cells these are; they may come from a transplant donor. Both conserved end residues are part of each CDR3. Each record gives: J gene, V gene, D gene, clone size, CDR3 DNA, CDR3 protein. The D gene is left open where the match is weak. Expanded clones get a size class; other rows say once, few or many, or leave the size out.

TRBJ1-1 TRBV5-6 NA few TGTGCCAGCAGCTTGGTCGCAGGCATGGACACTGAAGCTTTCTTT CASSLVAGMDTEAFF
TRBJ1-6 TRBV6-1 NA few TGTGCCAGCACCTCAGGAGGGGGATCCCCTCCACTCTCACCCCTCCACTTT CASTSGGGSPPLSPLHF
TRBJ2-2 TRBV4-3 NA NA TGCGCCAGCAGCCAATCTGGCGGGGAGCTGTTTTTT CASSQSGGELFF
TRBJ2-7 TRBV12-3/TRBV12-4 TRBD2 few TGTGCCAGCAGGCTGGGACTAAGCGTGTCACCTTACGAGCAGTACTTC CASRLGLSVSPYEQYF
TRBJ1-2 TRBV7-9 NA few TGTGCCAGCAGCTCCAGCTTTTTCGGGGACTATGGCTACACCTTC CASSSSFFGDYGYTF
TRBJ1-1 TRBV20-1 NA few TGCAGTGCTAGTCGTGGACTGCCGAACACTGAAGCTTTCTTT CSASRGLPNTEAFF
TRBJ2-1 TRBV29-1 NA NA TGCAGCGTTGTGGTCTACAATGAGCAGTTCTTC CSVVVYNEQFF
TRBJ2-1 TRBV6-2/TRBV6-3 NA once TGTGCCAGCAGTCTTACCCCGACCTCCTACAATGAGCAGTTCTTC CASSLTPTSYNEQFF
TRBJ2-1 TRBV5-1 NA few TGCGCCAGCAGCCTCTTTCGGGTCGAGGATGAGCAGTTCTTC CASSLFRVEDEQFF
TRBJ1-5 TRBV10-3 NA NA TGTGCCATCAGTGAGTCGATAGGCGGGGGCGGCAATCAGCCCCAGCATTTT CAISESIGGGGNQPQHF
TRBJ1-1 TRBV7-8 NA NA TGTGCCAGCAGCCCGGCAGGGAGCGGCACTGAAGCTTTCTTT CASSPAGSGTEAFF